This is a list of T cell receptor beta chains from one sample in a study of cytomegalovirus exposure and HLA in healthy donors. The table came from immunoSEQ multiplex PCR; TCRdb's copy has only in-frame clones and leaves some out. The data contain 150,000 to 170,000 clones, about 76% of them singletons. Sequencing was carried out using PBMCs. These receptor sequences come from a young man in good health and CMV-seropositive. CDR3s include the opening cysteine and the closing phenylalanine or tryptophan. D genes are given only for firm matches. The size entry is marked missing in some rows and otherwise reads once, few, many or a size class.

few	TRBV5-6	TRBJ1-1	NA	CASSFSGSNTEAFF	TGTGCCAGCAGCTTCTCCGGGTCGAACACTGAAGCTTTCTTT
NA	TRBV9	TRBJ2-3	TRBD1	CASSVPKQGARGPDTQYF	TGTGCCAGCAGCGTCCCAAAACAGGGGGCGAGGGGCCCAGATACGCAGTATTTT
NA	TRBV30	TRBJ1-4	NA	CAWSVQVDNEKLFF	TGTGCCTGGAGTGTACAGGTCGATAATGAAAAACTGTTTTTT
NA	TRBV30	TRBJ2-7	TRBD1	CAWRPGQSMGEQYF	TGTGCCTGGAGACCGGGACAGTCGATGGGCGAGCAGTACTTC
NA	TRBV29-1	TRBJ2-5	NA	CSVQGLGETQYF	TGCAGCGTTCAAGGGCTCGGGGAGACCCAGTACTTC
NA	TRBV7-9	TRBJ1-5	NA	CASSLASGGANQPQHF	TGTGCCAGCAGCTTAGCGTCGGGAGGGGCAAATCAGCCCCAGCATTTT
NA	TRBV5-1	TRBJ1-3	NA	CASSSHDGSSGNTIYF	TGCGCCAGCAGCTCCCACGACGGGTCCTCTGGAAACACCATATATTTT
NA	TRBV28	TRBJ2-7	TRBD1	CASSTPDREEEQYF	TGTGCCAGCAGTACCCCGGACAGGGAAGAGGAGCAGTACTTC
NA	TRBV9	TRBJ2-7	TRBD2	CASTAGGPGSEQYF	TGTGCCAGCACCGCGGGAGGGCCGGGCTCCGAGCAGTACTTC
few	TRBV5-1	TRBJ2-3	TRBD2	CASSPGLAKDTQYF	TGCGCCAGCAGCCCCGGACTAGCGAAGGATACGCAGTATTTT
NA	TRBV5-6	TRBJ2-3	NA	CASSPPILGTDTQYF	TGTGCCAGCAGCCCCCCGATCCTAGGCACAGATACGCAGTATTTT
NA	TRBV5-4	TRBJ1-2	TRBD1	CASSLVQQGNGYTF	TGTGCCAGCAGCTTGGTTCAACAGGGGAATGGCTACACCTTC
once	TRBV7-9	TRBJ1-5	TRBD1	CASSPGTVAFSNQPQHF	TGTGCCAGCAGCCCCGGGACAGTCGCCTTTAGCAATCAGCCCCAGCATTTT
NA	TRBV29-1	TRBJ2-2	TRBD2	CSVLIGLAGDAGELFF	TGCAGCGTTCTAATCGGACTAGCGGGAGATGCCGGGGAGCTGTTTTTT
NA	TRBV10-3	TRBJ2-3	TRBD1	CAISDGQGGDTQYF	TGTGCCATCAGTGATGGACAGGGGGGAGATACGCAGTATTTT
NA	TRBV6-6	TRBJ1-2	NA	CATQVVNYGYTF	TGTGCCACCCAGGTAGTTAACTATGGCTACACCTTC
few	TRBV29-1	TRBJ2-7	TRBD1	CSAQGQGAYEQYF	TGCAGCGCACAGGGACAGGGGGCATACGAGCAGTACTTC
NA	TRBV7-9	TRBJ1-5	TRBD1	CASSRTGGNQPQHF	TGTGCCAGCAGCCGAACAGGGGGCAATCAGCCCCAGCATTTT